This T cell receptor beta chain was sequenced for a study of blood T cell repertoires in COVID-19. Clones were read by immunoSEQ multiplex PCR, and TCRdb kept only the in-frame ones, dropping some. In the table there are about 150,000 clones, around 85% of which are singletons. The CDR3 has 13 amino acids. Germline assignment: CDR1 SGHTS and CDR2 YDEGEE. The germline V and J ends were trimmed by 0 bases and 1 base, with 4 bases remaining between them. Sequencing was carried out using PBMCs or T cells enriched from blood (not recorded which). The origin of this receptor is a man in his fifties or sixties who had recovered from COVID-19. The rearrangement joins TRBV5-8 to TRBJ1-1; D unresolved. The CDR3 is CASSLDRNTEAFF. The CDR3 DNA reads as TGTGCCAGCAGCTTGGACAGGAACACTGAAGCTTTCTTT.